The 31 T cell receptor beta chains presented below share a single source sample, sequenced in a study of control samples from healthy donors and cancer patients. Sequenced by immunoSEQ multiplex PCR; TCRdb stores in-frame clones only, minus some. The sample has some 130,000 clones, more than 80% seen once. The sequencing input was blood. The receptors stem from a man aged 35-49 years in good health.

V gene TRBV5-1 combines with J gene TRBJ2-3; 7 nucleotides match TRBD1. Unmatched junction bases numbered 6, after V lost 1 base and J lost 4 bases. CDR3 length equals 15 residues. Per the germline V gene, CDR1 is SGHRS and CDR2 is YFSETQ. This chain's CDR3 is CASSLFGQDADTQYF. CDR3 DNA sequence: TGCGCCAGCAGCTTGTTTGGACAGGATGCAGATACGCAGTATTTT.

The rearrangement uses TRBV10-2 and TRBJ1-4; tentatively, D is TRBD1 (5 bases). The CDR3 has 17 residues. In germline, CDR1 is WSHSY, CDR2 SAAADI. Trimming pared 4 bases from V and 0 bases from J, leaving 15 bases between. DNA of the CDR3: TGCGCCAGCAGTGGGGTTTGGGGGGAGACAACTAATGAAAAACTGTTTTTT. Encoded protein: CASSGVWGETTNEKLFF.

V usage is TRBV5-6 and J usage is TRBJ1-3; the match to TRBD1 covers 7 bases. Germline CDR1 is SGHDT and CDR2 is YYEEEE. The trim removed 0 bases at V and 0 bases at J, leaving 3 bases unmatched. The CDR3 sequence is 16 residues long. CDR3 region: CASSLVGQNSGNTIYF. The CDR3 bases are TGTGCCAGCAGCTTGGTGGGACAGAACTCTGGAAACACCATATATTTT.

This clone occurred a few times. The chain uses TRBV7-9 and TRBJ1-2; no clear D. CDR3 length: 13 residues. CDR1 and CDR2 (germline): SEHNR, FQNEAQ (reference sequence). V shed 1 base and J shed 5 bases, with 8 bases lying between them. The CDR3 is CASSLGVGYGYTF. CDR3 in DNA: TGTGCCAGCAGCTTAGGGGTCGGGTATGGCTACACCTTC.

This clone was counted a single time. This chain connects TRBV5-4 to TRBJ2-7; the match to TRBD2 covers 15 bases. The germline gives CDR1 SGHNT, CDR2 YYREEE (reference sequence). The CDR3 sequence is 18 residues long. With V trimmed by 4 bases and J by 2 bases, 10 bases remained unmatched. CDR3 protein: CASSAALGLAGGTYEQYF. The DNA of the CDR3 is TGTGCCAGCAGCGCCGCGCTCGGACTAGCGGGGGGGACCTACGAGCAGTACTTC.

This rearrangement joins TRBV5-1 to TRBJ1-2; TRBD1 aligns across 10 bases. The V gene's germline CDR1 is SGHRS and CDR2 YFSETQ. Trimming at V came to 1 base and at J to 4 bases, leaving 7 bases not matched to a gene. The CDR3 loop spans 16 amino acids. Written as DNA, the CDR3 is TGCGCCAGCAGCTTGCGGGGACAGGGGTCGATCTATGGCTACACCTTC. It specifies CASSLRGQGSIYGYTF.

This rearrangement joins TRBV7-8 to TRBJ2-3; D is ambiguous. Trimming removed 0 bases at V and 0 bases at J, with 7 bases between. CDR1 and CDR2 (germline): SGHVS, FQNEAQ. The CDR3 runs 15 residues. The CDR3 spells CASSLASGSTDTQYF. The CDR3 DNA is TGTGCCAGCAGCTTAGCTTCGGGTAGCACAGATACGCAGTATTTT.

This chain connects TRBV27 to TRBJ1-1; possible D gene TRBD1, 6 bases. The germline gives CDR1 MNHEY, CDR2 SMNVEV (reference sequence). Between the trimmed V and J ends, which lost 3 bases and 6 bases, there was a span of 11 bases. The CDR3 loop spans 13 amino acids. DNA for the CDR3: TGTGCCAGCAGTTTGGGGGGGGGCGCTGAAGCTTTCTTT. Protein product: CASSLGGGAEAFF.

The chain carries TRBV19 and TRBJ2-7; TRBD1 matches 9 bases. The ends lost 5 bases at V and 6 bases at J; junction bases unmatched: 14. CDR1 and CDR2 (germline): LNHDA, SQIVND (reference sequence). CDR3 length: 16 amino acids. CDR3 bases: TGTGCCAGTAGTCCCAGCCTACAGGGGGCGACGGTCGAGCAGTACTTC. This sequence encodes CASSPSLQGATVEQYF. Together with reference TRBV19 and TRBJ2-7, the CDR3 gives the full variable domain: DGGITQSPKYLFRKEGQNVTLSCEQNLNHDAMYWYRQDPGQGLRLIYYSQIVNDFQKGDIAEGYSVSREKKESFPLTVTSAQKNPTAFYLCASSPSLQGATVEQYFGPGTRLTVT.

The chain combines TRBV5-1 with TRBJ2-5; TRBD2 matches at 11 bases. The J segment lost 4 bases and the V segment lost 3 bases, leaving 5 bases of the junction unmatched. The CDR3 consists of 15 residues. CDR1 is SGHRS, CDR2 YFSETQ, per germline. CDR3 residues: CASSSYGTSGETQYF. Written as DNA, the CDR3 is TGCGCCAGCAGCTCCTACGGGACTAGCGGAGAGACCCAGTACTTC.

This rearrangement joins TRBV5-5 to TRBJ2-5, with D possibly being TRBD2 (6 bases). Trimming took 1 base from V and 5 from J, leaving 15 bases between them. The length of the CDR3 is 15 residues. CDR1 is SGHKS, CDR2 YYEKEE, per germline (reference sequence). The CDR3 here is CASSLSGRGLETQYF. The CDR3, as DNA: TGTGCCAGCAGCTTGTCTGGACGGGGACTGGAGACCCAGTACTTC.

This rearrangement joins TRBV9 to TRBJ1-3; D not resolved. Germline V gives CDR1 SGDLS, CDR2 YYNGEE. With 0 bases removed from V and 3 bases from J, the gap between germline ends came to 10 bases. The CDR3 spans 15 residues. CDR3 in amino acids: CASSVGFGGGNTIYF. CDR3 nucleotides: TGTGCCAGCAGCGTAGGTTTCGGTGGTGGAAACACCATATATTTT.

The chain joins TRBV11-2 to TRBJ2-3; D ambiguous. The V and J ends lost 2 bases and 1 base respectively, with 16 bases between them. Germline CDR1 reads SGHAT; CDR2 reads FQNNGV. CDR3 length: 17 residues. The CDR3 nucleotides are TGTGCCAGCAGCTTAACTGCTGTCCACGCTCGCACAGATACGCAGTATTTT. This gives the protein CASSLTAVHARTDTQYF.

CDR3 DNA: TGTGCCAGCAGCGTAGGAGCTAGATCCTACAATGAGCAGTTCTTC. As protein: CASSVGARSYNEQFF. V is TRBV9 and J is TRBJ2-1, with unresolved D. This CDR3 has 15 residues. Germline lookup yields CDR1 SGDLS and CDR2 YYNGEE. The ends were cut back, 0 bases at V and 1 base at J, with 8 bases in the middle.

J is TRBJ2-7 and V is TRBV9; D may be TRBD2 (7 bases). V was pared by 2 bases and J by 3 bases, with 18 bases between. Germline CDR1 SGDLS, CDR2 YYNGEE. The CDR3 is 16 amino acids. Here the CDR3 reads CASSVSGGANVYEQYF. CDR3 in DNA: TGTGCCAGCAGCGTTAGTGGGGGGGCTAATGTCTACGAGCAGTACTTC.

This rearrangement joins TRBV5-6 to TRBJ1-6, with TRBD1 identical over 7 bases. The CDR3 is 17 amino acids. The J segment lost 8 bases and the V segment lost 2 bases, leaving 13 bases of the junction unmatched. Germline V gene data show CDR1 as SGHDT and CDR2 as YYEEEE. The CDR3 coding sequence is TGTGCCAGCAGCTTCCTCTCGGCCGGGACAGCATATTCACCCCTCCACTTT. Its translation: CASSFLSAGTAYSPLHF.

The genes are TRBV5-6 and TRBJ2-4; unclear D gene. CDR3 length: 13 amino acids. The germline V and J ends were trimmed by 0 bases and 5 bases, with 6 bases remaining between them. In germline, CDR1 is SGHDT, CDR2 YYEEEE. The CDR3 is CASSLGPENIQYF. CDR3 nucleotides: TGTGCCAGCAGCTTGGGACCCGAAAACATTCAGTACTTC.

This clone was observed a few times. The chain uses TRBV27 and TRBJ1-5; D gene uncertain. V was trimmed by 2 bases and J by 5 bases, leaving 7 bases between them. Per the germline V gene, CDR1 is MNHEY and CDR2 is SMNVEV (reference sequence). The CDR3 is 13 residues long. The CDR3 loop reads CASSLRRYQPQHF. CDR3 nucleotide sequence: TGTGCCAGCAGTTTAAGGAGGTATCAGCCCCAGCATTTT.

CDR3 sequence: CASSFVLDGYTF. Here the CDR3 DNA reads TGTGCCAGCAGCTTCGTTCTGGATGGCTACACCTTC. The V and J genes are TRBV28 and TRBJ1-2; no definite D call. Trimming removed 6 bases at V and 6 bases at J, with 11 bases between. The length of the CDR3 is 12 residues. Germline CDR1 MDHEN, CDR2 SYDVKM.

This chain uses TRBV29-1 with TRBJ1-3, with TRBD1 matching over 10 bases. Germline CDR1 is SQVTM and CDR2 is ANQGSEA. The V and J ends lost 7 bases and 4 bases, in that order; junction bases with no gene match: 4. The CDR3 sequence is 13 residues long. The CDR3, as DNA: TGCAGCGCCGCGGGACAGGGGGGAAACACCATATATTTT. Its protein is CSAAGQGGNTIYF.

The rearrangement joins TRBV19 to TRBJ2-5, with D possibly being TRBD1 or TRBD2 (5 bases each). Trimming took off 5 bases at V and 5 bases at J, with 21 bases between the two ends. This CDR3 comprises 16 residues. Germline CDR1 LNHDA, CDR2 SQIVND (reference sequence). The CDR3 DNA sequence: TGTGCCAGTAGTCCTTGGACGGCGCTGGGGGAGGAGACCCAGTACTTC. Amino acids: CASSPWTALGEETQYF. Variable domain in full (rest from reference TRBV19 and TRBJ2-5): DGGITQSPKYLFRKEGQNVTLSCEQNLNHDAMYWYRQDPGQGLRLIYYSQIVNDFQKGDIAEGYSVSREKKESFPLTVTSAQKNPTAFYLCASSPWTALGEETQYFGPGTRLLVL.

This clone was recorded once. The chain links TRBV7-2 to TRBJ2-1; D might be TRBD2 (5 bases). V was shortened by 5 bases and J by 6 bases, with 17 bases between the two germline ends. CDR1 and CDR2 from the germline V gene are SGHTA and FQGNSA. The CDR3 has 15 amino acids. DNA of the CDR3: TGTGCCAGCAGCCGGGCCCCCCGAGGGATCAATGAGCAGTTCTTC. Amino acid sequence: CASSRAPRGINEQFF.

V usage is TRBV3-1 (or the pseudogene TRBV3-2) and J usage is TRBJ2-3; maybe TRBD2 (6 bases). Deletions cut 1 base from V and 5 bases from J, with 28 bases between. Germline V CDR1 and CDR2: LGHDT, YNNKEL (reference sequence). CDR3 length: 20 amino acids. CDR3 sequence reads: CASSQAGVRRPRGGKDTQYF. CDR3 nucleotides: TGTGCCAGCAGCCAAGCGGGGGTAAGACGGCCGCGGGGTGGTAAAGATACGCAGTATTTT.

This chain joins TRBV19 and TRBJ2-4; possibly TRBD1 or TRBD2 for D (5 bases each). The CDR3 consists of 14 residues. CDR1 LNHDA and CDR2 SQIVND come from the germline V gene (reference sequence). Trimming removed 3 bases from V and 5 bases from J, with 11 bases in between. In DNA, the CDR3 is TGTGCCAGTAGTATGGGGGACCCCGAAAACATTCAGTACTTC. It codes for CASSMGDPENIQYF.

This clone was seen a handful of times. The chain is built from TRBV28 and TRBJ2-7; D is uncertain. Per the germline V gene, CDR1 is MDHEN and CDR2 is SYDVKM. V lost 5 bases to trimming and J lost 10 bases, with 12 bases between them. The CDR3 is 11 residues long. The CDR3, as DNA: TGTGCCAGCAGTGCGTTCAGGTCTCAGTACTTC. This encodes CASSAFRSQYF.

The rearrangement links TRBV29-1 to TRBJ1-1; 7 bases are a match to TRBD1. V trimming: 7 bases; J trimming: 0 bases; junction bases outside the gene matches: 5. The germline V gene has CDR1 SQVTM and CDR2 ANQGSEA. The CDR3 spans 13 residues. The CDR3 DNA sequence: TGCAGCGCCCAGGGACAGCTGAACACTGAAGCTTTCTTT. Translation: CSAQGQLNTEAFF.

This chain connects TRBV6-5 to TRBJ1-5; TRBD1 is a possible D gene (6 bases). CDR1 is MNHEY and CDR2 is SVGAGI in the germline V gene. CDR3 length: 13 residues. Trimming pared 6 bases from V and 7 bases from J, leaving 13 bases between. CDR3 residues: CASSTGWGQPQHF. Here the CDR3 DNA reads TGTGCCAGCAGCACAGGGTGGGGGCAGCCCCAGCATTTT.

The table lists this clone with a few counts. J is TRBJ1-1 and V is TRBV7-9; D not certain. The germline V and J ends were trimmed by 3 bases and 8 bases, with 10 bases remaining between them. Germline CDR1 reads SEHNR; CDR2 reads FQNEAQ (reference sequence). The CDR3 has 12 amino acids. The CDR3 sequence: CASSFEVGEAFF. The DNA of the CDR3 is TGTGCCAGCAGCTTCGAGGTTGGGGAAGCTTTCTTT.

This chain connects TRBV18 to TRBJ2-5, with TRBD2 identical over 8 bases. The CDR3 covers 14 residues. The V gene's germline CDR1 is KGHSH and CDR2 LQKENI. V gave up 8 bases and J gave up 5 bases; unmatched junction bases: 10. The CDR3 sequence: CASDGGASEETQYF. The CDR3 DNA reads TGTGCCAGCGACGGGGGGGCCTCCGAGGAGACCCAGTACTTC.

This rearrangement joins TRBV6-2 or TRBV6-3 to TRBJ2-1, with TRBD1 as a possible D gene (5 bases). The germline V gene encodes CDR1 MNHEY and CDR2 SVGEGT. V was shortened by 4 bases and J by 5 bases, with 9 bases between the two germline ends. The CDR3 covers 13 residues. The CDR3 spells CASSSAGHNEQFF. The CDR3 DNA reads TGTGCCAGCAGTTCAGCAGGGCACAATGAGCAGTTCTTC.

The chain carries TRBV9 and TRBJ1-2; TRBD1 might be the D (6 bases). This CDR3 has 12 residues. Between the trimmed V and J ends, which lost 2 bases and 7 bases, there was a span of 9 bases. Per germline, CDR1 SGDLS and CDR2 YYNGEE. For the CDR3, the DNA is TGTGCCAGCAGCGTGACAGGTTTTGGCTACACCTTC. It codes for CASSVTGFGYTF.